This passage covers 30 T cell receptor beta chains from one sample sequenced in a study of blood T cell repertoires in COVID-19. This table comes from immunoSEQ multiplex PCR, and its TCRdb copy is limited to in-frame clones, with some not included. The sample lists over 250,000 clones, roughly 86% seen once, with under 3% in the top ten. The specimen sequenced was PBMCs or T cells enriched from blood (not recorded which). Source of these receptors: a woman aged 18-30 years who had recovered from COVID-19.

This chain uses TRBV3-1 (or the pseudogene TRBV3-2) with TRBJ2-1; 8 bases fit TRBD2. CDR1 is LGHDT, CDR2 YNNKEL, per germline (reference sequence). V shed 4 bases, J shed 3 bases, and the junction held 11 bases outside the gene matches. The CDR3 has 17 amino acids. Written as DNA, the CDR3 is TGTGCCAGCAGCCTCCACCGCGGCGGGGGGCTCTACAATGAGCAGTTCTTC. It encodes CASSLHRGGGLYNEQFF.

The chain employs TRBV12-5 and TRBJ2-3; 10 bases agree with TRBD2. The CDR3 is 19 amino acids. J was trimmed by 0 bases and V by 0 bases; bases with no gene match: 9. In germline, CDR1 is LGHNT, CDR2 FRNRAP. The CDR3 is CASGLVRLAGVTSTDTQYF. CDR3 nucleotide sequence: TGTGCTAGTGGTTTGGTAAGGCTAGCGGGGGTAACTAGCACAGATACGCAGTATTTT.

CDR3 sequence (DNA): TGTGCCACCAGCAGGGGCAGCTCCTACGAGCAGTACTTC. Amino acids: CATSRGSSYEQYF. This chain joins TRBV15 and TRBJ2-7, with unresolved D. The CDR3 is made up of 13 amino acids. Looked up from germline, CDR1 is LNHNV and CDR2 is YYDKDF (reference sequence). V dropped 3 bases and J dropped 0 bases, with 6 bases sitting between them. Supplemented by reference TRBV15 and TRBJ2-7, the full variable domain reads DAMVIQNPRYQVTQFGKPVTLSCSQTLNHNVMYWYQQKSSQAPKLLFHYYDKDFNNEADTPDNFQSRRPNTSFCFLDIRSPGLGDTAMYLCATSRGSSYEQYFGPGTRLTVT.

This clone was picked up one time. V gene TRBV29-1 combines with J gene TRBJ1-1; the D gene is possibly TRBD1 (6 bases). V was shortened by 6 bases and J by 2 bases, with 16 bases between the two germline ends. This CDR3 region has 14 residues. CDR1 is SQVTM, CDR2 ANQGSEA, per germline. CDR3 nucleotide sequence: TGCAGCGTCGCCAACAGGGTTCCAAACACTGAAGCTTTCTTT. This encodes CSVANRVPNTEAFF. The full variable domain, with the rest looked up from reference TRBV29-1 and TRBJ1-1, is SAVISQKPSRDICQRGTSLTIQCQVDSQVTMMFWYRQQPGQSLTLIATANQGSEATYESGFVIDKFPISRPNLTFSTLTVSNMSPEDSSIYLCSVANRVPNTEAFFGQGTRLTVV.

The chain combines TRBV4-1 with TRBJ2-7; D call uncertain. Deletions cut 1 base from V and 3 bases from J, with 13 bases between. Per germline, CDR1 MGHRA and CDR2 YSYEKL. CDR3 length: 15 amino acids. The CDR3 reads CASSQAQSPNYEQYF. DNA for the CDR3: TGCGCCAGCAGCCAAGCCCAGTCCCCGAACTACGAGCAGTACTTC.

V usage is TRBV7-9 and J usage is TRBJ2-3, with D maybe TRBD1 (6 bases). The CDR3 extends over 12 amino acids. Deletions cut 2 bases from V and 6 bases from J, with 6 bases between. Germline V gene data show CDR1 as SEHNR and CDR2 as FQNEAQ (reference sequence). CDR3 nucleotide sequence: TGTGCCAGCAGCTTACAGGGGGATACGCAGTATTTT. Amino acid sequence: CASSLQGDTQYF.

The chain joins TRBV12-5 to TRBJ2-1, with 14 nucleotides matching TRBD2. The CDR3 has 17 residues. The trim removed 2 bases at V and 4 bases at J, leaving 4 bases unmatched. Germline V gives CDR1 LGHNT, CDR2 FRNRAP. The CDR3 coding sequence is TGTGCTAGTGGTTTGATGACTAGCGGGGGGGGTTACAATGAGCAGTTCTTC. This gives the protein CASGLMTSGGGYNEQFF.

This chain joins TRBV11-2 and TRBJ1-1; a weak D match, TRBD1 (6 bases). Per germline, CDR1 SGHAT and CDR2 FQNNGV. V was shortened by 5 bases and J by 2 bases, with 12 bases between the two germline ends. The CDR3 is made up of 14 amino acids. The CDR3 sequence: CASSKTGYNTEAFF. In nucleotides, the CDR3 is TGTGCCAGCAGCAAAACAGGGTATAACACTGAAGCTTTCTTT. Looking up the rest from reference TRBV11-2 and TRBJ1-1 gives the full variable domain: EAGVAQSPRYKIIEKRQSVAFWCNPISGHATLYWYQQILGQGPKLLIQFQNNGVVDDSQLPKDRFSAERLKGVDSTLKIQPAKLEDSAVYLCASSKTGYNTEAFFGQGTRLTVV.

The V gene is TRBV11-2, the J gene TRBJ2-5; TRBD2 matches 12 bases. V dropped 5 bases and J dropped 0; count of bases not matched to a gene: 10. The length of the CDR3 is 18 residues. Germline loops: CDR1 SGHAT, CDR2 FQNNGV. The DNA for the CDR3 is TGTGCCAGCAGCCTTACCCCTCTAGCGGGGGGGTACCAAGAGACCCAGTACTTC. It is translated as CASSLTPLAGGYQETQYF. Full variable domain (rest looked up from reference TRBV11-2 and TRBJ2-5): EAGVAQSPRYKIIEKRQSVAFWCNPISGHATLYWYQQILGQGPKLLIQFQNNGVVDDSQLPKDRFSAERLKGVDSTLKIQPAKLEDSAVYLCASSLTPLAGGYQETQYFGPGTRLLVL.

The gene calls are TRBV5-1 and TRBJ2-3; 10 nucleotides agree with TRBD2. Germline V gene data show CDR1 as SGHRS and CDR2 as YFSETQ. Trimming took 4 bases from V and 6 from J; bases not matched to a gene: 17. This CDR3 has 18 residues. DNA of the CDR3: TGCGCCAGCAGCCCTAGGACAGGGCGGCTAGCGGGGGAGGATACGCAGTATTTT. It encodes CASSPRTGRLAGEDTQYF.

This clone was counted once. The rearrangement joins TRBV9 to TRBJ1-1; 7 bases map to TRBD1. This CDR3 contains 14 residues. Germline V gene data show CDR1 as SGDLS and CDR2 as YYNGEE. Germline trimming cut 3 bases from V and 7 bases from J; bases unmatched to any gene: 9. The CDR3 nucleotides read TGTGCCAGCAGCGGAGGCGGGACAGCAGTTGAAGCTTTCTTT. It yields the protein CASSGGGTAVEAFF. Supplemented by reference TRBV9 and TRBJ1-1, the full variable domain reads DSGVTQTPKHLITATGQRVTLRCSPRSGDLSVYWYQQSLDQGLQFLIQYYNGEERAKGNILERFSAQQFPDLHSELNLSSLELGDSALYFCASSGGGTAVEAFFGQGTRLTVV.

The chain links TRBV21-1 to TRBJ1-4. TRBV21-1 is flagged as a pseudogene. The length of the CDR3 is 18 residues. CDR3 in DNA: TGTGCCAGCAACTTACTCTTCCGAGAAGAGATCTTTAATGAAAAACTGTTTTTT. Translating gives CASNLLFREEIFNEKLFF.

V and J are TRBV28 and TRBJ2-3; a possible D gene is TRBD2 (6 bases). Germline V gene sequence: CDR1 MDHEN, CDR2 SYDVKM. V shed 1 base and J shed 2 bases, with 16 bases lying between them. This CDR3 has 17 residues. DNA for the CDR3: TGTGCCAGCAGTTTATCTGGAGGGCCCAAACCCACAGATACGCAGTATTTT. It specifies CASSLSGGPKPTDTQYF.

This chain joins TRBV5-1 and TRBJ2-2; possibly TRBD1 for D (6 bases). The CDR3 spans 17 residues. Looked up from germline, CDR1 is SGHRS and CDR2 is YFSETQ. V was trimmed by 2 bases and J by 2 bases, leaving 16 bases between them. CDR3: CASSFPTTGLNTGELFF. DNA for the CDR3: TGCGCCAGCAGCTTTCCGACGACAGGACTCAACACCGGGGAGCTGTTTTTT. Full variable domain (remainder filled in from reference TRBV5-1 and TRBJ2-2): KAGVTQTPRYLIKTRGQQVTLSCSPISGHRSVSWYQQTPGQGLQFLFEYFSETQRNKGNFPGRFSGRQFSNSRSEMNVSTLELGDSALYLCASSFPTTGLNTGELFFGEGSRLTVL.

V usage is TRBV25-1 and J usage is TRBJ2-3; D is possibly TRBD1 (6 bases). CDR1 and CDR2 from the germline V gene are MGHDK and SYGVNS. V gave up 1 base and J gave up 6 bases, with 14 bases separating them. The CDR3 is 15 amino acids. CDR3 amino acids: CASSEFGQPKDTQYF. Written as DNA, the CDR3 is TGTGCCAGCAGTGAATTCGGACAGCCGAAGGATACGCAGTATTTT.

The rearrangement joins TRBV6-4 to TRBJ2-3, with 9 bases lining up with TRBD2. The germline CDR1 and CDR2 sequences are MRHNA and SNTAGT. This CDR3 contains 16 residues. V shed 2 bases and J 0 bases; nucleotides not matched to a gene: 3. CDR3 nucleotides: TGTGCCAGCAGTGACAGACTAGCGGTTAGCACAGATACGCAGTATTTT. Amino acid sequence: CASSDRLAVSTDTQYF.

The chain uses TRBV7-2 and TRBJ2-3; D ambiguous. The CDR3 spans 14 residues. In germline, CDR1 is SGHTA, CDR2 FQGNSA. V was clipped by 2 bases and J by 1 base, with 7 bases between them. This CDR3 reads CASSLNRGTDTQYF. Written as DNA, the CDR3 is TGTGCCAGCAGCTTAAATCGGGGCACAGATACGCAGTATTTT.

This clone has a single count. The chain recombines TRBV29-1 with TRBJ2-1; 9 bases line up with TRBD2. The V segment lost 6 bases and the J segment 7 bases; nucleotides outside the gene matches: 13. The CDR3 length is 15 residues. The germline CDR1 and CDR2 sequences are SQVTM and ANQGSEA. CDR3 DNA: TGCAGCGTGGGGGGCCACAGCGGGAGGAGGAATGAGCAGTTCTTC. This codes for CSVGGHSGRRNEQFF.

This chain connects TRBV27 to TRBJ2-1, with TRBD2 as a possible D gene (6 bases). Looked up from germline, CDR1 is MNHEY and CDR2 is SMNVEV (reference sequence). V lost 3 bases to trimming and J lost 4 bases, with 13 bases between them. The CDR3 sequence is 15 residues long. This CDR3 reads CASSLWEVGYNEQFF. The CDR3 DNA is TGTGCCAGCAGTTTGTGGGAGGTCGGTTACAATGAGCAGTTCTTC.

The chain joins TRBV5-5 to TRBJ2-7; TRBD1 matches at 8 bases. This CDR3 contains 14 residues. V was pared by 5 bases and J by 2 bases, with 6 bases of the junction left unmatched. Germline V lookup: CDR1 SGHKS, CDR2 YYEKEE (reference sequence). DNA of the CDR3: TGTGCCAGCAGACCCCCCAGGGGGCCCTACGAGCAGTACTTC. Translation: CASRPPRGPYEQYF. Full variable domain (rest looked up from reference TRBV5-5 and TRBJ2-7): DAGVTQSPTHLIKTRGQQVTLRCSPISGHKSVSWYQQVLGQGPQFIFQYYEKEERGRGNFPDRFSARQFPNYSSELNVNALLLGDSALYLCASRPPRGPYEQYFGPGTRLTVT.

The V call is TRBV2, the J call TRBJ2-2; TRBD2 matches at 12 bases. The V segment lost 4 bases and the J segment 4 bases; nucleotides outside the gene matches: 7. Per germline, CDR1 SNHLY and CDR2 FYNNEI. This CDR3 contains 17 residues. CDR3 nucleotides: TGTGCCAGCAGTGTATCCGGGACTAGCGGGCCCACCGGGGAGCTGTTTTTT. Protein product: CASSVSGTSGPTGELFF.

J is TRBJ2-1 and V is TRBV6-5, with TRBD1 matching 7 bases. This CDR3 region has 15 residues. V trimming: 6 bases; J trimming: 4 bases; junction bases outside the gene matches: 9. Germline values: CDR1 MNHEY, CDR2 SVGAGI. As DNA, the CDR3 is TGTGCCAGCAGCCGACGAAGGGACAGTTACAATGAGCAGTTCTTC. Translation: CASSRRRDSYNEQFF.

This chain joins TRBV2 and TRBJ1-2; D call uncertain. The CDR3 length is 14 residues. Germline CDR1 is SNHLY and CDR2 is FYNNEI. Trimming left V 7 bases short and J 8 bases short, with 20 bases between. The CDR3 coding sequence is TGTGCCAGCACCATGACGAGAGCGGCGAGCGGCTACACCTTC. This translates into CASTMTRAASGYTF.

This rearrangement joins TRBV18 to TRBJ2-3; 8 bases agree with TRBD2. In germline, CDR1 is KGHSH, CDR2 LQKENI. The ends lost 4 bases at V and 4 bases at J; junction bases unmatched: 10. This CDR3 has 16 residues. In nucleotides, the CDR3 is TGTGCCAGCTCACGTCGAAGCGGGAGTCCACCAGATACGCAGTATTTT. It codes for CASSRRSGSPPDTQYF.

The rearrangement links TRBV7-8 to TRBJ2-7, with TRBD2 matching over 9 bases. CDR1 SGHVS and CDR2 FQNEAQ come from the germline V gene. After removal of 7 bases from V and 3 bases from J, the junction contained 10 bases not matched to a gene. This CDR3 has 15 amino acids. In nucleotides, the CDR3 is TGTGCCAGCATCCAGAGCGGGGGGTTTAACTACGAGCAGTACTTC. This gives the protein CASIQSGGFNYEQYF.

CDR3 in amino acids: CASSWTGGDTQYF. CDR3 nucleotides: TGCGCCAGCAGCTGGACAGGGGGAGATACGCAGTATTTT. V usage is TRBV5-1 and J usage is TRBJ2-3; 10 nucleotides align to TRBD1. After removal of 3 bases from V and 5 bases from J, the junction contained 0 bases not matched to a gene. The CDR3 contains 13 residues. CDR1 is SGHRS, CDR2 YFSETQ, per germline.

The chain's CDR3 is CASRRGQQGPIDGYTF. The CDR3 DNA is TGTGCCAGCAGGAGGGGTCAACAGGGCCCTATTGATGGCTACACCTTC. J is TRBJ1-2 and V is TRBV2, with D perhaps matching TRBD1 (6 bases). Trimming pared 6 bases from V and 6 bases from J, leaving 23 bases between. CDR3 length: 16 amino acids. From germline, CDR1 is SNHLY and CDR2 FYNNEI.

This chain connects TRBV4-3 to TRBJ2-5; D might be TRBD1 (5 bases). This CDR3 spans 15 amino acids. Germline CDR1 is LGHNA and CDR2 is YSLEER. V was clipped by 4 bases and J by 5 bases, with 17 bases between them. The CDR3 region is CASSRRPGWRETQYF. The CDR3 coding sequence is TGCGCCAGCAGCCGAAGGCCAGGGTGGCGGGAGACCCAGTACTTC.

CDR3 region: CASSIGQNNEKLFF. CDR3 DNA: TGTGCCAGCAGCATCGGACAGAACAATGAAAAACTGTTTTTT. The chain combines TRBV5-4 with TRBJ1-4, with D perhaps matching TRBD1 (6 bases). The V gene lost 4 bases and the J gene lost 5 bases, with 12 bases spanning the gap. This CDR3 has 14 residues. Germline CDR1 and CDR2: SGHNT and YYREEE (reference sequence).

V gene TRBV5-6 combines with J gene TRBJ2-7, with a possible D match to TRBD1 (6 bases). Trimming removed 4 bases at V and 0 bases at J, with 26 bases between. In germline, CDR1 is SGHDT, CDR2 YYEEEE. CDR3 length: 19 residues. The chain's CDR3 is CASSDSSALQGLGSYEQYF. The DNA for the CDR3 is TGTGCCAGCAGCGACAGTAGTGCGCTACAGGGTTTAGGCTCCTACGAGCAGTACTTC.